The clone carrying this T cell receptor beta chain occurred once. The antigen is undetermined. Repertoires were generated with immunoSEQ multiplex PCR, while TCRdb's copy carries only in-frame clones and drops some. The table records more than 110,000 clones, roughly three quarters of them present only once. Losses at the gene ends were 3 bases for V and 7 bases for J; bases not matched to a gene: 18. Germline CDR1 and CDR2: SGHRS and YFSETQ. The CDR3 totals 17 residues. The source of the sample is a study of cytotoxic CD8 clonotypes in ibrutinib-treated CLL. The wider study: Mean values per sample were roughly 250,000 productive templates and roughly 90,000 productive rearrangements. Study-level findings and limits: Sampling time points were not equivalent between sustained-remission and progressing patients. Clonotypes that were public were uncommon, and they contracted or stayed stable on treatment. Higher circulating CD8+ T-cell counts strongly accompanied higher baseline clonality, above age-matched healthy donors.

The chain uses TRBV5-1 and TRBJ2-7; 8 positions agree with TRBD1. The sequence derives from a human donor with chronic lymphocytic leukemia. The sequenced sample was PBMCs, obtained after 24 months of ibrutinib treatment. The CDR3 region has the DNA TGCGCCAGCAGCTCCTTCCCCCGGGGACAGGTCCCCACAGAGCAGTACTTC. This gives the protein CASSSFPRGQVPTEQYF. Full variable domain (rest looked up from reference TRBV5-1 and TRBJ2-7): KAGVTQTPRYLIKTRGQQVTLSCSPISGHRSVSWYQQTPGQGLQFLFEYFSETQRNKGNFPGRFSGRQFSNSRSEMNVSTLELGDSALYLCASSSFPRGQVPTEQYFGPGTRLTVT.